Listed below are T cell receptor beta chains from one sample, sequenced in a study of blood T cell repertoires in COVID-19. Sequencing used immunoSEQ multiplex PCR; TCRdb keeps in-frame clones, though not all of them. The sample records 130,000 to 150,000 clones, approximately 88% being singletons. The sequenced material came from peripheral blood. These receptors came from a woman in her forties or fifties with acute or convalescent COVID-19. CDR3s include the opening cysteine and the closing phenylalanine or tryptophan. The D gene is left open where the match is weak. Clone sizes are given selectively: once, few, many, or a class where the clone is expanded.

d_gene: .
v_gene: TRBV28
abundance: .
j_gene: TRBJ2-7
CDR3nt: TGTGCCAGCAGTTTACAGTCCGGGTACGAGCAGTACTTC
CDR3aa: CASSLQSGYEQYF

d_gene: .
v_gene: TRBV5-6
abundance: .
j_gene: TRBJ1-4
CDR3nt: TGTGCCAGCAGCCCCCAAGCCTCCCCAACTAATGAAAAACTGTTTTTT
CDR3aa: CASSPQASPTNEKLFF

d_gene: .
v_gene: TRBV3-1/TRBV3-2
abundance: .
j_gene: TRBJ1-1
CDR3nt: TGTGCCAGCAGCCAAGAATCATGGGAGGGCACTGAAGCTTTCTTT
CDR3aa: CASSQESWEGTEAFF

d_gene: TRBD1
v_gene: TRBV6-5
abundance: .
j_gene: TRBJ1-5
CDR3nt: TGTGCCAGCAGGAGAGACAGGGAAAGCAATCAGCCCCAGCATTTT
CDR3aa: CASRRDRESNQPQHF

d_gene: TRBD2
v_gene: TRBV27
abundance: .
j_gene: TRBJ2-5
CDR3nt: TGTGCCAGCAGCACACTAGCGGGGGCCCAAGAGACCCAGTACTTC
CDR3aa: CASSTLAGAQETQYF

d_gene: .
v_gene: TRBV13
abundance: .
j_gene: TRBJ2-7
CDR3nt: TGTGCCAGCAGTTCAGGAGGGGGGGCCTCCTACGAGCAGTACTTC
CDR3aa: CASSSGGGASYEQYF

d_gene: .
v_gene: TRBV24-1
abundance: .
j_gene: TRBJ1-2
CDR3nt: TGTGCCACCAGTGATTTGGAGGAGAGCCATGGCTACACCTTC
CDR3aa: CATSDLEESHGYTF

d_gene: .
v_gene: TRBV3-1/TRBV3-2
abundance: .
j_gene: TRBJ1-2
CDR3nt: TGTGCCAGCAGCCAAGTTGACAGGCTCGCCCCTGGCTACACCTTC
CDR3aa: CASSQVDRLAPGYTF

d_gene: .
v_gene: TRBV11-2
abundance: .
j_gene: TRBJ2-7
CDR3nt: TGTGCCAGCAGCCTTACGGTCTCCTACGAGCAGTACTTC
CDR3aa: CASSLTVSYEQYF

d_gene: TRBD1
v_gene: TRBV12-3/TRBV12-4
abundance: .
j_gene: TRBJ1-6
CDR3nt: TGTGCCGCCAGGACAGGGAATAATTCACCCCTCCACTTT
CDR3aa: CAARTGNNSPLHF

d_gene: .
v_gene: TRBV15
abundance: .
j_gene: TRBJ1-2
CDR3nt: TGTGCCACCTCAGAGTATTTGGCGGACTATGGCTACACCTTC
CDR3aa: CATSEYLADYGYTF

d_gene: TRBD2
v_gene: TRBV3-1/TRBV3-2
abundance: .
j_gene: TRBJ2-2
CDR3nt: TGTGCCAGCAGCCAGACTAGCGGGGGGATGGTAAACACCGGGGAGCTGTTTTTT
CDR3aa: CASSQTSGGMVNTGELFF

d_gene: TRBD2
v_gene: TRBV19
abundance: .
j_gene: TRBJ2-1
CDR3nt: TGTGCCAGTAGAGTGACTAGCGGGGGCAATGAGCAGTTCTTC
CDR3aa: CASRVTSGGNEQFF

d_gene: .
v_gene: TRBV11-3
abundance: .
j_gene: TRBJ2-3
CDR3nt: TGTGCCAGCAGCTTACAGGGAGATACGCAGTATTTT
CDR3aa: CASSLQGDTQYF

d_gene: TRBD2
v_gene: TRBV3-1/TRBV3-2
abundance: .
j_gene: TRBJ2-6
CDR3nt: TGTGCCAGCAGCCTGGGAGCGGGGGGAGTGTCTGGGGCCAACGTCCTGACTTTC
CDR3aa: CASSLGAGGVSGANVLTF

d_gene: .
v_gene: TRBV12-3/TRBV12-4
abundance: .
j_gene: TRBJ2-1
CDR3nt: TGTGCCAGCAGTTTAATGGGTAGCGAGCAGTTCTTC
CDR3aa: CASSLMGSEQFF

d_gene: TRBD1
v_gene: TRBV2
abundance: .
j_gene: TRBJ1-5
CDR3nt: TGTGCCAGCAGTGCCGACAGGGGGAAGTATCAGCCCCAGCATTTT
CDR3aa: CASSADRGKYQPQHF

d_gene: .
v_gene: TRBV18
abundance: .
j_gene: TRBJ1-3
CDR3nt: TGTGCCAGCTCCGCGGGGATAGAGACTGGAAACACCATATATTTT
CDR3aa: CASSAGIETGNTIYF

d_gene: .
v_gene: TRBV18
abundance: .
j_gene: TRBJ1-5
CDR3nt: TGTGCCAGCTCACCACCCCAGGGTGGGGGCAATCAGCCCCAGCATTTT
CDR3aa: CASSPPQGGGNQPQHF

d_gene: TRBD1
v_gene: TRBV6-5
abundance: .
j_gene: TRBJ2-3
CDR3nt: TGTGCCAGCAGTTACCACAGGGACAGGAGCACAGATACGCAGTATTTT
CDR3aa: CASSYHRDRSTDTQYF

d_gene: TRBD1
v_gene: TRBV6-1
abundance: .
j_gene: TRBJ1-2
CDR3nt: TGTGCCAGCAGTGAAAGCCGGGACAGGGGCCATAACTATGGCTACACCTTC
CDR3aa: CASSESRDRGHNYGYTF

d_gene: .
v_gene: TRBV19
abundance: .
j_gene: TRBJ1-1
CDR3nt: TGTGCCAGTAGTATAGTTCGACAGCTCAAGAACACTGAAGCTTTCTTT
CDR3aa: CASSIVRQLKNTEAFF

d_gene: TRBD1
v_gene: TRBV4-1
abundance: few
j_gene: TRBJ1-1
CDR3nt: TGCGCCAGCAGCCAAGTAAGGGGACAGGGGGACACTGAAGCTTTCTTT
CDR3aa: CASSQVRGQGDTEAFF

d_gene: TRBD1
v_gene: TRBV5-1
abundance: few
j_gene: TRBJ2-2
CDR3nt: TGCGCCAGCAGCTTGGGACAGGGGGGCACCGGGGAGCTGTTTTTT
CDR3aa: CASSLGQGGTGELFF

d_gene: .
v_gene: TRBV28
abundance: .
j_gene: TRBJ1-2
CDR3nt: TGTGCCAGCAGTTTAGAGGCCATCGTAGCTAACTATGGCTACACCTTC
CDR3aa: CASSLEAIVANYGYTF

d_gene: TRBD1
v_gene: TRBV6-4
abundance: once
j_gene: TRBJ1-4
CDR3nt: TGTGCCAGCAGTTCACAGGGGGGAACTAATGAAAAACTGTTTTTT
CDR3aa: CASSSQGGTNEKLFF

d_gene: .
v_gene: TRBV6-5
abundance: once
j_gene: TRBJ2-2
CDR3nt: TGTGCCAGCAGTTACCCGGGATCCACCGGGGAGCTGTTTTTT
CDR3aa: CASSYPGSTGELFF

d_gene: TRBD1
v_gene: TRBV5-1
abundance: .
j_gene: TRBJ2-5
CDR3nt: TGCGCCAGCAGCTTGGTTACGGGACAGGGAGAGACCCAGTACTTC
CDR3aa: CASSLVTGQGETQYF

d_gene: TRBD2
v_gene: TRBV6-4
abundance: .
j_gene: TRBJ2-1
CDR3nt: TGTGCCAGCAGTGACTCCGGGCTAGCGGGGGGGAATGAGCAGTTCTTC
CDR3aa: CASSDSGLAGGNEQFF

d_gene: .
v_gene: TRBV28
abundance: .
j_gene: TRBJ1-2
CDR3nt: TGTGCCAGCTTGGACAGCTATGGCTACACCTTC
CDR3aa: CASLDSYGYTF

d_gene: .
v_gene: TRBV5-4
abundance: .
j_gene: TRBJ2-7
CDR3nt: TGTGCCAGCAGCCTACAGGGTCCTCTTTACGAGCAGTACTTC
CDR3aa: CASSLQGPLYEQYF

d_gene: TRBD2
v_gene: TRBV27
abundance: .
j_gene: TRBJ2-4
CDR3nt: TGTGCCAGCAGTCCATTAGCGGGAGGGCCGTCCAAAGGCATTCAGTACTTC
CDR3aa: CASSPLAGGPSKGIQYF

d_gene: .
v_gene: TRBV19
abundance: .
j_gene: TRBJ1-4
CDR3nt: TGTGCCAGTATCTCAGGGAGGAGACATAATGAAAAACTGTTTTTT
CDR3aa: CASISGRRHNEKLFF

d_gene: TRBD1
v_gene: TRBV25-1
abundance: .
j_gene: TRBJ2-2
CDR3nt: TGTGCCAGCAGTTGGAAGGACAGGGGCACCACCGGGGAGCTGTTTTTT
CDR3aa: CASSWKDRGTTGELFF

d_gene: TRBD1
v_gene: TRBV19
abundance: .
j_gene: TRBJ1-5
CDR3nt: TGTGCCAGTAGTGGGACAGGGGGGAGGGATCAGCCCCAGCATTTT
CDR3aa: CASSGTGGRDQPQHF

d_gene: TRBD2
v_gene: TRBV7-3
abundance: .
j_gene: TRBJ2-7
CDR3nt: TGTGCCAGCAGCTTAGGGGGGGTATACGAGCAGTACTTC
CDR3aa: CASSLGGVYEQYF

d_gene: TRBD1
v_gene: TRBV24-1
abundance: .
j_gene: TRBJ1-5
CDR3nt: TGTGCCACCCAACAGGGGGAAGAGCCCCAGCATTTT
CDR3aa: CATQQGEEPQHF